Here is one T cell receptor (beta chain) with its context. This sample was taken from a study of blood T cell repertoires in COVID-19. For the study at large: Specimens from acute and convalescent COVID-19 originated in the United States, Italy and Spain.

Original processing methods: It was from reference gene primer amplification that nucleated cell counts were estimated. Sequencing used immunoSEQ multiplex PCR; TCRdb keeps in-frame clones, though not all of them. The V and J calls and clone size were taken over from that table, and D and trimming were inferred from the DNA. This sample has 150,000 to 200,000 clones; roughly 83% occur once, and the top ten carry around 7%. The sequencing sample was made of peripheral blood. This receptor was identified in a woman aged 40 to 50 with COVID-19, enrolled during active disease.

CDR3: CSLNPGSTGGEGYTF. CDR3 nucleotide sequence: TGCAGCCTCAATCCGGGGTCGACAGGGGGCGAGGGCTACACCTTC. The chain has TRBV29-1 and TRBJ1-2; 10 bases are a match to TRBD1. The CDR3 runs 15 residues. In germline, CDR1 is SQVTM, CDR2 ANQGSEA. The V gene end was trimmed by 8 bases and the J gene end by 8 bases; junction bases not matched to a gene: 17. Full variable domain (rest looked up from reference TRBV29-1 and TRBJ1-2): SAVISQKPSRDICQRGTSLTIQCQVDSQVTMMFWYRQQPGQSLTLIATANQGSEATYESGFVIDKFPISRPNLTFSTLTVSNMSPEDSSIYLCSLNPGSTGGEGYTFGSGTRLTVV.